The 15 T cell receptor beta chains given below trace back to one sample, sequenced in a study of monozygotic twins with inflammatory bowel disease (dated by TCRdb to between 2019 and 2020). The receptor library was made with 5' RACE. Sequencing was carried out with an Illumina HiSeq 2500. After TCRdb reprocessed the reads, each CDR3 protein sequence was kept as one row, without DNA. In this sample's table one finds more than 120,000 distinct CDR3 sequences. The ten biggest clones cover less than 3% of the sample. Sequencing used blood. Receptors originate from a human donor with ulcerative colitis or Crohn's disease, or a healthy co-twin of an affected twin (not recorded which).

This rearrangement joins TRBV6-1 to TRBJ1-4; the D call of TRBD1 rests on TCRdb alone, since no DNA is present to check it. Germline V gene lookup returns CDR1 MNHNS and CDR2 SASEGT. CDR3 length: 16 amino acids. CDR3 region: CASSEQGARTNEKLFF.

The CDR3 loop is CASIRQGGSNQPQHF. V and J are TRBV6-1 and TRBJ1-5; no DNA is available, so the TRBD1 call from TCRdb remains unchecked. The CDR3 runs 15 residues. Germline CDR1 MNHNS, CDR2 SASEGT.

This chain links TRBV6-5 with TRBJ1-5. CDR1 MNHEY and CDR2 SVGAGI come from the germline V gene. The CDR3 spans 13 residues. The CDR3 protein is CASSPSEDQPQHF.

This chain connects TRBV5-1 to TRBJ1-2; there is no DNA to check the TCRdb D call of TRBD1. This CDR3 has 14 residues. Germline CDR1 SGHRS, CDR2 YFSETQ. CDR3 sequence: CASSSGTSDYGYTF.

CDR3 protein: CASSPAGLAGSYEQYF. The rearrangement uses TRBV2 and TRBJ2-7; the TRBD2 assignment by TCRdb is unverifiable without DNA. This CDR3 region has 16 residues. Germline values: CDR1 SNHLY, CDR2 FYNNEI. The full variable domain, in which reference TRBV2 and TRBJ2-7 provide the parts outside the CDR3, is EPEVTQTPSHQVTQMGQEVILRCVPISNHLYFYWYRQILGQKVEFLVSFYNNEISEKSEIFDDQFSVERPDGSNFTLKIRSTKLEDSAMYFCASSPAGLAGSYEQYFGPGTRLTVT.

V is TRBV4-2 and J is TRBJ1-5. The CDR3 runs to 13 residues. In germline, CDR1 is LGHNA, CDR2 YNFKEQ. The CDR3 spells CASSPGTRQPQHF.

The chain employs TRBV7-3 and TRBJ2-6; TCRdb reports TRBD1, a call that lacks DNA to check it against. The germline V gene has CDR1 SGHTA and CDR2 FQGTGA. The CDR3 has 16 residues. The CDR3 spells CASSLNPGLGANVLTF. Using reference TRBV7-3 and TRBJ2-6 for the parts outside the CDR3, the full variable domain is GAGVSQTPSNKVTEKGKYVELRCDPISGHTALYWYRQSLGQGPEFLIYFQGTGAADDSGLPNDRFFAVRPEGSVSTLKIQRTERGDSAVYLCASSLNPGLGANVLTFGAGSRLTVL.

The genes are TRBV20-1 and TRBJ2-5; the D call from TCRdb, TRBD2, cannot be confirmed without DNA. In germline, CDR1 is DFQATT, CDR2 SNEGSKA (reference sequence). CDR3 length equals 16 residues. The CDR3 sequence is CSASPFSAGWQETQYF.

Here the CDR3 reads CASRQGEETQYF. The chain couples TRBV5-1 to TRBJ2-5; lacking DNA, the TRBD1 call made by TCRdb goes unchecked. CDR1 is SGHRS and CDR2 is YFSETQ in the germline V gene. This CDR3 is 12 amino acids long.

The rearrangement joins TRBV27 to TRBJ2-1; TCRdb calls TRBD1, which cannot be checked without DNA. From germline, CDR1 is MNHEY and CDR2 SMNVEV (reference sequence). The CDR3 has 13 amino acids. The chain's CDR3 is CASSFQGQYEQFF.

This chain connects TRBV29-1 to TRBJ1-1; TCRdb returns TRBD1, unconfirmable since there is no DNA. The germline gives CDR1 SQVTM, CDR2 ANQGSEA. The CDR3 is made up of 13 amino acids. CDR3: CSVGQGRYTEAFF.

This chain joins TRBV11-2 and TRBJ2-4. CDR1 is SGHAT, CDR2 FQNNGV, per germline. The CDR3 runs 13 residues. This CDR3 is CASSVVVTDIQYF.

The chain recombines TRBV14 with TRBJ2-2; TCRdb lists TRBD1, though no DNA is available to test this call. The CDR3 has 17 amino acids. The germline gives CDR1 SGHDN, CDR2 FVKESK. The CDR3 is CASSQYLQGASTGELFF.

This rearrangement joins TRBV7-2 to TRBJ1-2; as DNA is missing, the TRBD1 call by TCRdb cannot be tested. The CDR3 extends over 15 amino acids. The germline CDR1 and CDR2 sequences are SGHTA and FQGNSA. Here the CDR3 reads CASSLAAGTAYGYTF.

CDR3 residues: CASSQGQGSEQYF. The rearrangement uses TRBV5-1 and TRBJ2-7; TCRdb's D call of TRBD1 is untestable without DNA. The CDR3 is made up of 13 amino acids. The germline CDR1 and CDR2 sequences are SGHRS and YFSETQ.